A single sample gave rise to the 25 T cell receptor beta chains below, sequenced in a study of vaccination and CD4 T cells after COVID-19. The Oncomine TCR Beta short-read assay was what sequenced the DNA obtained from cultured CD4+ T cells. TCRdb reanalysed the PCR reads using MiXCR and keeps one entry per CDR3 protein. The sample consists of about 15,000 distinct CDR3 sequences, less than 60% of them appearing once. Their recognized antigens are unknown. The treatment was: roughly 10-day PBMC culture with coronavirus spike peptide pools or control peptides (ViraFEST assay). This material consisted of CD4+ T cells from blood, cultured in vitro, taken before SARS-CoV-2 vaccination. The receptors shown here come from a human donor who had recovered from COVID-19.

V is TRBV6-5 and J is TRBJ2-5; 10 nucleotides line up with TRBD1. Germline CDR1 is MNHEY and CDR2 is SVGAGI. The CDR3 contains 15 residues. V was pared by 2 bases and J by 5 bases, with 5 bases of the junction left unmatched. The CDR3 DNA follows: TGTGCCAGCAGTTACCCGGACAGGGGGAGGGAGACCCAGTACTTC. Translated, it gives CASSYPDRGRETQYF.

This clonotype has just a few counts. The chain couples TRBV6-1 to TRBJ1-6, with no clear D. Germline CDR1 and CDR2: MNHNS and SASEGT. The V and J ends lost 2 bases and 9 bases respectively, with 11 bases between them. The CDR3 extends over 14 amino acids. The CDR3 loop reads CASSESTASSPLHF. CDR3 nucleotide sequence: TGTGCCAGCAGTGAATCGACGGCCTCTTCACCCCTCCACTTT.

The chain employs TRBV6-1 and TRBJ1-2; a possible D gene is TRBD1 (6 bases). The CDR3 runs 14 residues. Germline loops: CDR1 MNHNS, CDR2 SASEGT. The V and J ends lost 3 bases and 5 bases respectively, with 13 bases between them. The CDR3 coding sequence is TGTGCCAGCAGTGACAGCCAGGACAGATATGGCTACACCTTC. Protein: CASSDSQDRYGYTF.

The chain uses TRBV7-3 and TRBJ2-1, with no clear D. Deletions cut 2 bases from V and 5 bases from J, with 10 bases between. Germline values: CDR1 SGHTA, CDR2 FQGTGA. The CDR3 consists of 14 residues. The CDR3 protein is CASSLFGSDNEQFF. CDR3 DNA sequence: TGTGCCAGCAGCTTATTTGGGTCCGACAATGAGCAGTTCTTC.

This clonotype came up a few times. The CDR3 spells CASSSGNTEAFF. The CDR3 DNA is TGTGCCAGCAGCTCAGGGAACACTGAAGCTTTCTTT. The rearrangement uses TRBV2 and TRBJ1-1; D is unresolved. This CDR3 has 12 amino acids. V was trimmed by 6 bases and J by 1 base, leaving 6 bases between them. Germline assignment: CDR1 SNHLY and CDR2 FYNNEI.

The chain is built from TRBV20-1 and TRBJ2-1; D tentatively reads TRBD1 or TRBD2 (6 bases each). CDR1 and CDR2 (germline): DFQATT, SNEGSKA (reference sequence). V dropped 3 bases and J dropped 0 bases, with 18 bases sitting between them. The CDR3 sequence is 17 residues long. The CDR3, as DNA: TGCAGTGCTAGCGGGTTTTTGGGGGGCTACTCCTACAATGAGCAGTTCTTC. Residues: CSASGFLGGYSYNEQFF.

This clonotype came up a few times. V is TRBV15 and J is TRBJ2-2, with 9 nucleotides matching TRBD1. Looked up from germline, CDR1 is LNHNV and CDR2 is YYDKDF (reference sequence). The V gene end was trimmed by 3 bases and the J gene end by 6 bases; junction bases not matched to a gene: 11. The CDR3 length is 17 residues. The CDR3 protein is CATSSATGGWRPGELFF. In DNA form, the CDR3 reads TGTGCCACCAGCAGTGCTACAGGGGGCTGGAGGCCCGGGGAGCTGTTTTTT.

This chain's CDR3 is CASSSDRGPHEQYF. The CDR3 bases are TGTGCCAGCAGCTCGGACAGGGGGCCCCACGAGCAGTACTTC. The rearrangement joins TRBV5-6 to TRBJ2-7; 11 bases are a match to TRBD1. CDR1 is SGHDT and CDR2 is YYEEEE in the germline V gene. The length of the CDR3 is 14 residues. J gave up 5 bases and V 3 bases, and 4 bases lay outside the gene matches.

V is TRBV5-4 and J is TRBJ2-3; no clear D gene. The CDR3 contains 15 residues. V lost 1 base, J lost 1 base, and 10 bases lay in between. CDR1 and CDR2 from the germline V gene are SGHNT and YYREEE (reference sequence). The CDR3 coding sequence is TGTGCCAGCAGCTTGTGGACCCCGGGCACAGATACGCAGTATTTT. This codes for CASSLWTPGTDTQYF.

V and J are TRBV12-3 or TRBV12-4 and TRBJ1-2, with a possible D match to TRBD1 (5 bases). The V and J ends lost 5 bases and 3 bases respectively, with 22 bases between them. This CDR3 spans 17 amino acids. CDR3 protein: CASSPDLWAAGDYGYTF. CDR3 coding DNA: TGTGCCAGCAGTCCCGATCTCTGGGCGGCGGGGGACTATGGCTACACCTTC.

The chain couples TRBV30 to TRBJ1-1; D unresolved. Germline loops: CDR1 GTSNPN, CDR2 SVGIG (reference sequence). The CDR3 has 13 residues. The V gene lost 0 bases and the J gene lost 4 bases, with 9 bases spanning the gap. The CDR3 DNA follows: TGTGCCTGGAGTGTTTCGGGGAGCACTGAAGCTTTCTTT. It codes for CAWSVSGSTEAFF.

The chain joins TRBV20-1 to TRBJ2-3, with D unclear. Germline V gene lookup returns CDR1 DFQATT and CDR2 SNEGSKA (reference sequence). The CDR3 is 14 residues long. V was cut by 2 bases and J by 0 bases, with 9 bases left in between. CDR3 residues: CSARLSSSTDTQYF. DNA for the CDR3: TGCAGTGCTAGACTCTCCTCTAGCACAGATACGCAGTATTTT.

This sequence joins TRBV6-1 and TRBJ2-2; no clear D gene. This CDR3 is built from 15 residues. Germline V gives CDR1 MNHNS, CDR2 SASEGT. Trimming removed 6 bases at V and 4 bases at J, with 15 bases between. The chain's CDR3 is CASRPRQASTGELFF. CDR3 sequence (DNA): TGTGCCAGCAGACCGCGGCAGGCCAGCACCGGGGAGCTGTTTTTT.

The rearrangement uses TRBV5-4 and TRBJ1-2, with 9 nucleotides matching TRBD1. The CDR3 loop spans 16 amino acids. Trimming took 0 bases from V and 1 from J; bases not matched to a gene: 4. Germline V gene lookup returns CDR1 SGHNT and CDR2 YYREEE (reference sequence). CDR3 loop: CASSLGQGDHNYGYTF. CDR3 bases: TGTGCCAGCAGCTTGGGACAGGGGGATCATAACTATGGCTACACCTTC.

This clonotype has a handful of counts. The chain has TRBV7-8 and TRBJ1-1, with D possibly TRBD1 on 6 matching bases. Looked up from germline, CDR1 is SGHVS and CDR2 is FQNEAQ. V was pared by 5 bases and J by 3 bases, with 16 bases between. The CDR3 has 15 amino acids. The CDR3 nucleotides are TGTGCCAGCAGCCCGAAGGACAGATTGTACACTGAAGCTTTCTTT. Protein: CASSPKDRLYTEAFF. Full variable domain (missing parts from reference TRBV7-8 and TRBJ1-1): GAGVSQSPRYKVAKRGQDVALRCDPISGHVSLFWYQQALGQGPEFLTYFQNEAQLDKSGLPSDRFFAERPEGSVSTLKIQRTQQEDSAVYLCASSPKDRLYTEAFFGQGTRLTVV.

The chain employs TRBV6-2 or TRBV6-3 and TRBJ2-5, with D unresolved. This CDR3 comprises 16 residues. The germline V and J ends were trimmed by 6 bases and 2 bases, with 19 bases remaining between them. The germline V gene has CDR1 MNHEY and CDR2 SVGEGT. CDR3 nucleotide sequence: TGTGCCAGCAGCCAACGGTCAGAGAGAAGACAAGAGACCCAGTACTTC. Amino acid sequence: CASSQRSERRQETQYF.

This clonotype occurred once. This chain links TRBV7-2 with TRBJ2-7, with TRBD2 identical over 13 bases. Losses at the gene ends were 3 bases for V and 9 bases for J; bases not matched to a gene: 5. There are 14 residues in the CDR3. Germline V gene data show CDR1 as SGHTA and CDR2 as FQGNSA. The CDR3 protein is CASSFRLAGGWQYF. The DNA for the CDR3 is TGTGCCAGCAGCTTTAGACTAGCGGGGGGTTGGCAGTACTTC.

The chain has TRBV15 and TRBJ1-5, with 9 bases fitting TRBD1. J was trimmed by 6 bases and V by 5 bases; bases with no gene match: 11. The CDR3 spans 16 residues. The germline V gene has CDR1 LNHNV and CDR2 YYDKDF (reference sequence). The CDR3 sequence is CATSRLAGTGSQPQHF. CDR3 bases: TGTGCCACCAGCCGCCTGGCTGGGACAGGGAGTCAGCCCCAGCATTTT.

CDR3 DNA: TGTGCCAGCAGTTACGCTCCCCAACCGGGGGATTCACCCCTCCACTTT. Its translation: CASSYAPQPGDSPLHF. The V gene is TRBV6-5, the J gene TRBJ1-6, with a possible D match to TRBD1 (5 bases). V dropped 2 bases and J dropped 8 bases, with 16 bases sitting between them. Looked up from germline, CDR1 is MNHEY and CDR2 is SVGAGI. This CDR3 spans 16 amino acids.

This rearrangement joins TRBV9 to TRBJ1-6; D remains ambiguous. Trimming pared 0 bases from V and 2 bases from J, leaving 9 bases between. The germline CDR1 and CDR2 sequences are SGDLS and YYNGEE. The CDR3 is 16 residues long. The CDR3 coding sequence is TGTGCCAGCAGCGTAGAGCCAGTCACCTATAATTCACCCCTCCACTTT. Translating gives CASSVEPVTYNSPLHF.

The rearrangement links TRBV19 to TRBJ2-1, with D possibly matching TRBD1 (7 bases). Trimming cost V 0 bases and J 8 bases, with 14 bases left between them. The germline V gene encodes CDR1 LNHDA and CDR2 SQIVND (reference sequence). There are 15 residues in the CDR3. The CDR3 protein is CASSIEAGGGDEQFF. The CDR3 DNA sequence: TGTGCCAGTAGTATAGAGGCAGGGGGAGGAGATGAGCAGTTCTTC.

The chain links TRBV5-4 to TRBJ1-1; D call uncertain. The CDR3 is made up of 14 amino acids. CDR1 and CDR2 from the germline V gene are SGHNT and YYREEE (reference sequence). Deletions cut 0 bases from V and 2 bases from J, with 8 bases between. CDR3 sequence reads: CASSLAGSNTEAFF. CDR3 bases: TGTGCCAGCAGCTTGGCTGGGTCTAACACTGAAGCTTTCTTT.

This chain connects TRBV4-2 to TRBJ1-6, with D tentatively TRBD1 (5 bases). The V gene's germline CDR1 is LGHNA and CDR2 YNFKEQ. The CDR3 contains 19 residues. Trimming shortened V by 0 bases and J by 4 bases, and 19 bases separated the two germline ends. The CDR3 protein is CASSQDLMGKGPYNSPLHF. The CDR3, as DNA: TGTGCCAGCAGCCAAGATCTAATGGGGAAGGGGCCATATAATTCACCCCTCCACTTT.

This clonotype was counted only a few times. The rearrangement links TRBV20-1 to TRBJ2-3; 7 nucleotides line up with TRBD2. After removal of 5 bases from V and 14 bases from J, the junction contained 19 bases not matched to a gene. The length of the CDR3 is 14 residues. CDR1 and CDR2 (germline): DFQATT, SNEGSKA (reference sequence). DNA for the CDR3: TGCAGTGCTCCCTTCGAGCAGTCGGGAGGTCGGCGGTATTTT. This gives the protein CSAPFEQSGGRRYF.

This clonotype came up a few times. The J gene is TRBJ1-6, the V gene TRBV10-2; 10 nucleotides match TRBD1. The germline V gene encodes CDR1 WSHSY and CDR2 SAAADI. Trimming took 1 base from V and 10 from J; bases not matched to a gene: 4. The CDR3 is made up of 15 amino acids. CDR3 loop: CASSELDRGRSPLHF. Here the CDR3 DNA reads TGCGCCAGCAGTGAGTTAGACAGGGGGCGGTCACCCCTCCACTTT.